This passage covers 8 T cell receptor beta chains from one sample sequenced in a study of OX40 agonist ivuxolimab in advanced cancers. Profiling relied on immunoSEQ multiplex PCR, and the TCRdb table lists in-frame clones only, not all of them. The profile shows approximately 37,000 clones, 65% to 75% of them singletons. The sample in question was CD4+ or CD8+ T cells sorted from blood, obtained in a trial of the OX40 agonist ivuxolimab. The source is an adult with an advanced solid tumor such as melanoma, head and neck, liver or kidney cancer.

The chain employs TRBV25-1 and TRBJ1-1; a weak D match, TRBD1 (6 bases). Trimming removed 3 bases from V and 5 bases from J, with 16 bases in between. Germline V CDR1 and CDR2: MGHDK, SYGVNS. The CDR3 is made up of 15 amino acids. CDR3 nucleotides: TGTGCCAGCAGTGAGTTGGGAAGGGGGAGGACTGAAGCTTTCTTT. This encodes CASSELGRGRTEAFF.

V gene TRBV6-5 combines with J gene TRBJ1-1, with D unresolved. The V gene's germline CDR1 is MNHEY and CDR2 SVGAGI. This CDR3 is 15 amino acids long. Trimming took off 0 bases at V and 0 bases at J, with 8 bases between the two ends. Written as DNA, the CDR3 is TGTGCCAGCAGTTACTCACGCCAGATGAACACTGAAGCTTTCTTT. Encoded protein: CASSYSRQMNTEAFF.

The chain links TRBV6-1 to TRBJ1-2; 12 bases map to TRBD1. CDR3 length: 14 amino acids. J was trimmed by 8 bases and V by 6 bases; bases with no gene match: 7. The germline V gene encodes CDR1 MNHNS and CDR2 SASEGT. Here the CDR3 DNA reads TGTGCCAGCAGCCTCCGGGACAGGGGGCGAGGCTACACCTTC. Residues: CASSLRDRGRGYTF.

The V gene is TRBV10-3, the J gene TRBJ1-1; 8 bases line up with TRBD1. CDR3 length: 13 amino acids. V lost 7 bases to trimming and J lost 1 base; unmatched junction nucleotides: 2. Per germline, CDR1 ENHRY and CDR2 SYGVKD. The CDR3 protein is CAINDRGNTEAFF. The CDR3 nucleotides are TGTGCCATCAACGACAGGGGGAACACTGAAGCTTTCTTT.

The CDR3 protein is CASGLTPGPQYF. Written as DNA, the CDR3 is TGTGCTAGTGGTTTGACCCCGGGTCCCCAGTACTTC. The rearrangement uses TRBV12-5 and TRBJ2-5; D gene uncertain. The V end lost 2 bases, the J end lost 9 bases, and 10 bases lay between the germline ends. Germline CDR1 reads LGHNT; CDR2 reads FRNRAP. The CDR3 spans 12 residues.

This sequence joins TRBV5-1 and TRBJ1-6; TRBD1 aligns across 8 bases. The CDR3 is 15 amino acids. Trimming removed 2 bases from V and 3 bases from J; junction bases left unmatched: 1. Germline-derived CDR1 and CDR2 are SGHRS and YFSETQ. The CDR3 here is CASSFTGGYNSPLHF. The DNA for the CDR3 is TGCGCCAGCAGCTTTACAGGGGGCTATAATTCACCCCTCCACTTT.

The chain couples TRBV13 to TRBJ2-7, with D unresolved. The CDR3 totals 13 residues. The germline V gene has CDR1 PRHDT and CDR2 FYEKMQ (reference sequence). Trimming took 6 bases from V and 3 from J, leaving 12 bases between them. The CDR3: CASSRDTDYEQYF. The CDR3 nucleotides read TGTGCCAGCAGTCGCGACACGGACTACGAGCAGTACTTC.

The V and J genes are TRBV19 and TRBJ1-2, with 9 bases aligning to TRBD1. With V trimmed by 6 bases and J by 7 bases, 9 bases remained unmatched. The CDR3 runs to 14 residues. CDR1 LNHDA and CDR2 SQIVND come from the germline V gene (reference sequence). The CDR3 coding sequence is TGTGCCAGTAGGACGACCGGGACAGGGTCTGGCTACACCTTC. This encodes CASRTTGTGSGYTF.